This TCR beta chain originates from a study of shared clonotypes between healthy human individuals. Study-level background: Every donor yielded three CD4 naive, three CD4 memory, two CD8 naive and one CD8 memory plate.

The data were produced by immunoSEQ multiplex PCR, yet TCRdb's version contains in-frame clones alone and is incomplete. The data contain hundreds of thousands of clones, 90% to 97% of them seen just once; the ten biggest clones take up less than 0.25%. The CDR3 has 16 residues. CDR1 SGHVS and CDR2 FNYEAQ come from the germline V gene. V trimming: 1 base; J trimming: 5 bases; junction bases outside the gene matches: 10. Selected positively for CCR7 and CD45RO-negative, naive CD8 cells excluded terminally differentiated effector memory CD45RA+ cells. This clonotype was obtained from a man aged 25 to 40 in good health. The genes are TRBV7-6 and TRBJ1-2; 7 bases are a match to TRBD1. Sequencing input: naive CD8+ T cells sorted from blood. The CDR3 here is CASSLENRGTLYGYTF. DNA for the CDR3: TGTGCCAGCAGCTTAGAGAACAGGGGCACCCTATATGGCTACACCTTC.